The 27 T cell receptor beta chains below all came from one sample that was sequenced in a study of cytomegalovirus exposure and HLA in healthy donors. It was with 60 Vbeta and 13 Jbeta primers that the PCR ran. TCRdb keeps only in-frame clones here, not all; method: immunoSEQ multiplex PCR. This sample's table has fewer than 70,000 clones. The specimen was PBMCs. These receptors were collected from a man aged 25 to 40 in good health and CMV-seropositive.

This chain joins TRBV30 and TRBJ1-1; 7 bases are shared with TRBD1. The V segment lost 1 base and the J segment 3 bases; nucleotides outside the gene matches: 5. CDR1 and CDR2 from the germline V gene are GTSNPN and SVGIG (reference sequence). CDR3 length: 14 amino acids. CDR3: CAWSGGGTYTEAFF. In nucleotides, the CDR3 is TGTGCCTGGAGTGGAGGGGGCACTTACACTGAAGCTTTCTTT.

This CDR3 reads CACATSYNQPQHF. DNA of the CDR3: TGTGCCTGTGCAACGAGTTACAATCAGCCCCAGCATTTT. The chain couples TRBV30 to TRBJ1-5; D not resolved. V lost 6 bases and J 3 bases, leaving 12 bases between the germline ends. Germline V CDR1 and CDR2: GTSNPN, SVGIG (reference sequence). CDR3 length: 13 residues.

The chain recombines TRBV5-1 with TRBJ1-1; the D gene is possibly TRBD1 (6 bases). V dropped 5 bases and J dropped 1 base, with 21 bases sitting between them. CDR1 is SGHRS and CDR2 is YFSETQ in the germline V gene. This CDR3 contains 17 residues. The CDR3 DNA is TGCGCCAGCAGTAGGGGGGGTGGTCTAGCCAAGAACACTGAAGCTTTCTTT. Translating it yields CASSRGGGLAKNTEAFF.

The chain is built from TRBV6-6 and TRBJ2-7; 7 nucleotides agree with TRBD1. Per the germline V gene, CDR1 is MNHNY and CDR2 is SVGAGI (reference sequence). V was clipped by 5 bases and J by 6 bases; unmatched bases: 13. CDR3 length: 15 residues. The CDR3 DNA reads TGTGCCAGCAGTATGGGACAGAACTTCATGGGCGAGCAGTACTTC. As protein: CASSMGQNFMGEQYF.

This rearrangement joins TRBV9 to TRBJ1-2; D is ambiguous. With 7 bases removed from V and 5 bases from J, the gap between germline ends came to 15 bases. This CDR3 is 13 amino acids long. Germline assignment: CDR1 SGDLS and CDR2 YYNGEE. This CDR3 is CASGLPGKYGYTF. CDR3 sequence (DNA): TGTGCCAGCGGACTACCGGGGAAATATGGCTACACCTTC.

The chain joins TRBV4-2 to TRBJ1-1; 9 bases fit TRBD1. The V and J ends lost 2 bases and 7 bases, in that order; junction bases with no gene match: 14. This CDR3 spans 17 amino acids. From germline, CDR1 is LGHNA and CDR2 YNFKEQ. CDR3 coding DNA: TGTGCCAGCAGCCAATCCAGGTCCGGGACAGGGCAACATGAAGCTTTCTTT. Translated, it gives CASSQSRSGTGQHEAFF.

This CDR3 is CASRRNLAGTTYEQYF. Here the CDR3 DNA reads TGTGCCAGCAGGAGAAACCTAGCGGGGACTACCTACGAGCAGTACTTC. This sequence joins TRBV27 and TRBJ2-7; 9 bases align to TRBD2. V shed 6 bases, J shed 2 bases, and the junction held 11 bases outside the gene matches. Germline assignment: CDR1 MNHEY and CDR2 SMNVEV (reference sequence). The CDR3 spans 16 residues.

This chain joins TRBV6-4 and TRBJ2-3, with D possibly TRBD2 on 5 matching bases. Trimming took 8 bases from V and 2 from J, leaving 14 bases between them. CDR1 and CDR2 from the germline V gene are MRHNA and SNTAGT. The CDR3 length is 14 residues. The chain's CDR3 is CASEGLMDTDTQYF. CDR3 DNA sequence: TGTGCCAGCGAAGGACTCATGGACACAGATACGCAGTATTTT.

V is TRBV9 and J is TRBJ2-3; unclear D gene. Germline V lookup: CDR1 SGDLS, CDR2 YYNGEE. Trimming removed 4 bases at V and 3 bases at J, with 6 bases between. The CDR3 runs 12 residues. The CDR3 sequence: CASSSRTDTQYF. For the CDR3, the DNA is TGTGCCAGCAGCTCACGGACAGATACGCAGTATTTT. Based on the CDR3 plus reference TRBV9 and TRBJ2-3, the full variable domain is DSGVTQTPKHLITATGQRVTLRCSPRSGDLSVYWYQQSLDQGLQFLIQYYNGEERAKGNILERFSAQQFPDLHSELNLSSLELGDSALYFCASSSRTDTQYFGPGTRLTVL.

The CDR3 region is CASSDRGSGGIQYF. In DNA, the CDR3 is TGTGCCAGCAGCGACAGGGGTTCGGGTGGCATTCAGTACTTC. This rearrangement joins TRBV11-1 to TRBJ2-4; TRBD1 agrees at 8 bases. The trim removed 5 bases at V and 9 bases at J, leaving 9 bases unmatched. Germline-derived CDR1 and CDR2 are SGHAT and FQDESV (reference sequence). This CDR3 contains 14 residues. Full variable domain (rest looked up from reference TRBV11-1 and TRBJ2-4): EAEVAQSPRYKITEKSQAVAFWCDPISGHATLYWYRQILGQGPELLVQFQDESVVDDSQLPKDRFSAERLKGVDSTLKIQPAELGDSAMYLCASSDRGSGGIQYFGAGTRLSVL.

The rearrangement joins TRBV11-2 to TRBJ2-5; D is undetermined. Germline CDR1 SGHAT, CDR2 FQNNGV. Deletions cut 0 bases from V and 1 base from J, with 12 bases between. The CDR3 covers 16 residues. DNA of the CDR3: TGTGCCAGCAGCTTAGACCACTCCCCCGGCCAAGAGACCCAGTACTTC. This sequence encodes CASSLDHSPGQETQYF.

The DNA for the CDR3 is TGTGCCTGGAGTGGCGGAGCTGGGGCCAACGTCCTGACTTTC. Encoded protein: CAWSGGAGANVLTF. This rearrangement joins TRBV30 to TRBJ2-6; no clear D. Germline CDR1 is GTSNPN and CDR2 is SVGIG (reference sequence). This CDR3 comprises 14 residues. V was shortened by 1 base and J by 2 bases, with 6 bases between the two germline ends. The full variable domain, with the rest looked up from reference TRBV30 and TRBJ2-6, is SQTIHQWPATLVQPVGSPLSLECTVEGTSNPNLYWYRQAAGRGLQLLFYSVGIGQISSEVPQNLSASRPQDRQFILSSKKLLLSDSGFYLCAWSGGAGANVLTFGAGSRLTVL.

V and J are TRBV2 and TRBJ2-2; weak D call: TRBD1 (6 bases). Germline CDR1 is SNHLY and CDR2 is FYNNEI. The CDR3 consists of 16 residues. Trimming took 11 bases from V and 1 from J, leaving 20 bases between them. DNA of the CDR3: TGTGCCTGCATTCCGATTCCGGGACAGAACACCGGGGAGCTGTTTTTT. It is translated as CACIPIPGQNTGELFF.

V is TRBV13 and J is TRBJ1-6, with no clear D. The CDR3 loop spans 15 amino acids. V lost 1 base and J lost 10, with 14 bases in between. Germline loops: CDR1 PRHDT, CDR2 FYEKMQ (reference sequence). Here the CDR3 reads CASSLEAGGASPLHF. CDR3 in DNA: TGTGCCAGCAGCTTAGAGGCCGGCGGAGCCTCACCCCTCCACTTT.

The gene calls are TRBV27 and TRBJ1-6; 8 positions agree with TRBD1. The V gene end was trimmed by 3 bases and the J gene end by 15 bases; junction bases not matched to a gene: 4. The CDR3 runs 12 residues. Per germline, CDR1 MNHEY and CDR2 SMNVEV (reference sequence). Here the CDR3 DNA reads TGTGCCAGCAGTTTGCTACAGGGGGTCCTCCACTTT. This sequence encodes CASSLLQGVLHF.

The chain joins TRBV18 to TRBJ1-2; 8 positions match TRBD1. Germline CDR1 reads KGHSH; CDR2 reads LQKENI. This CDR3 is 14 amino acids long. V trimming: 5 bases; J trimming: 4 bases; junction bases outside the gene matches: 6. The CDR3 DNA reads as TGTGCCAGCTCAGAGGACAGGGCGTTCTATGGCTACACCTTC. This gives the protein CASSEDRAFYGYTF.

The rearrangement joins TRBV13 to TRBJ1-1; 10 bases map to TRBD1. V lost 1 base and J lost 6; bases outside the gene matches: 8. Germline values: CDR1 PRHDT, CDR2 FYEKMQ (reference sequence). There are 16 residues in the CDR3. For the CDR3, the DNA is TGTGCCAGCAGCTTAGAATTAGGGACAGGGGTGGCTGAAGCTTTCTTT. Its protein is CASSLELGTGVAEAFF.

The J gene is TRBJ1-2, the V gene TRBV9; TRBD1 aligns across 9 bases. The germline gives CDR1 SGDLS, CDR2 YYNGEE. The ends lost 0 bases at V and 7 bases at J; junction bases unmatched: 7. CDR3 length: 15 residues. The CDR3 nucleotides read TGTGCCAGCAGCGTAGCTCTAGGACAGGGGTCTGGCTACACCTTC. This codes for CASSVALGQGSGYTF.

The chain joins TRBV2 to TRBJ2-5; perhaps TRBD1 as D (7 bases). CDR1 SNHLY and CDR2 FYNNEI come from the germline V gene. The V and J ends lost 6 bases and 6 bases respectively, with 17 bases between them. CDR3 length: 14 residues. The CDR3 DNA is TGTGCCAGCAGCGGGGACAGTGGGGGGAAGACCCAGTACTTC. Amino acid sequence: CASSGDSGGKTQYF. Full variable domain (outside the CDR3, taken from reference TRBV2 and TRBJ2-5): EPEVTQTPSHQVTQMGQEVILRCVPISNHLYFYWYRQILGQKVEFLVSFYNNEISEKSEIFDDQFSVERPDGSNFTLKIRSTKLEDSAMYFCASSGDSGGKTQYFGPGTRLLVL.

The chain joins TRBV15 to TRBJ1-5; D possibly corresponds to TRBD1 (6 bases). The CDR3 length is 15 residues. Germline V lookup: CDR1 LNHNV, CDR2 YYDKDF (reference sequence). V was trimmed by 5 bases and J by 0 bases, leaving 11 bases between them. The CDR3 here is CATSEQGNSNQPQHF. The DNA of the CDR3 is TGTGCCACCAGCGAGCAGGGGAATAGCAATCAGCCCCAGCATTTT.

The chain is built from TRBV5-1 and TRBJ1-1; 7 bases are shared with TRBD1. CDR1 is SGHRS, CDR2 YFSETQ, per germline. The CDR3 loop spans 13 amino acids. V lost 7 bases, J lost 10 bases, and 13 bases stayed unmatched. CDR3 sequence (DNA): TGCGCCAGCTACGGGGACAGCCCCTTTGGAGCTTTCTTT. Amino acid sequence: CASYGDSPFGAFF.

The chain uses TRBV15 and TRBJ2-7; perhaps TRBD1 as D (6 bases). V was shortened by 4 bases and J by 0 bases, with 10 bases between the two germline ends. The germline CDR1 and CDR2 sequences are LNHNV and YYDKDF (reference sequence). The CDR3 contains 14 residues. The CDR3 nucleotides read TGTGCCACCAGCAAGGACAGTTTCTCCTACGAGCAGTACTTC. This gives the protein CATSKDSFSYEQYF.

The V gene is TRBV9, the J gene TRBJ2-2; no reliable D call. Germline-derived CDR1 and CDR2 are SGDLS and YYNGEE. The CDR3 is made up of 15 amino acids. Trimming stripped 0 bases from V and 2 bases from J, with 8 bases between. The CDR3 region has the DNA TGTGCCAGCAGCGTAGGAAACCTAAACACCGGGGAGCTGTTTTTT. Protein sequence: CASSVGNLNTGELFF. Supplemented by reference TRBV9 and TRBJ2-2, the full variable domain reads DSGVTQTPKHLITATGQRVTLRCSPRSGDLSVYWYQQSLDQGLQFLIQYYNGEERAKGNILERFSAQQFPDLHSELNLSSLELGDSALYFCASSVGNLNTGELFFGEGSRLTVL.

The CDR3 region has the DNA TGTGCCAGTACGGACAGGGGCTCTTCCCGCTCTACGCAGTATTTT. Amino acids: CASTDRGSSRSTQYF. The chain carries TRBV19 and TRBJ2-3; 9 positions agree with TRBD1. V lost 7 bases, J lost 8 bases, and 13 bases stayed unmatched. The germline V gene has CDR1 LNHDA and CDR2 SQIVND (reference sequence). This CDR3 is 15 amino acids long.

This chain connects TRBV19 to TRBJ2-5; 9 bases are a match to TRBD1. The CDR3 has 14 amino acids. The germline V gene encodes CDR1 LNHDA and CDR2 SQIVND (reference sequence). V lost 7 bases, J lost 4 bases, and 7 bases stayed unmatched. The CDR3, as DNA: TGTGCCAGTACCCCGGGACAGGGAAGAGAGACCCAGTACTTC. Protein sequence: CASTPGQGRETQYF.

Concerning this clone: Other DNA sequences in this sample translate to the same CDR3. The chain combines TRBV7-9 with TRBJ1-4; 8 bases align to TRBD1. The CDR3 has 14 residues. From germline, CDR1 is SEHNR and CDR2 FQNEAQ (reference sequence). The V gene end was trimmed by 6 bases and the J gene end by 8 bases; junction bases not matched to a gene: 8. CDR3 protein: CASSRGQGGEKLFF. In DNA form, the CDR3 reads TGTGCCAGCAGTCGTGGACAGGGAGGAGAAAAACTGTTTTTT.

The J gene is TRBJ2-7, the V gene TRBV6-1, with 8 bases matching TRBD1. Germline V CDR1 and CDR2: MNHNS, SASEGT. The J segment lost 4 bases and the V segment lost 3 bases, leaving 8 bases of the junction unmatched. This CDR3 is built from 15 residues. CDR3 protein: CASSDWQGARYEQYF. Here the CDR3 DNA reads TGTGCCAGCAGTGATTGGCAGGGGGCTCGGTACGAGCAGTACTTC.